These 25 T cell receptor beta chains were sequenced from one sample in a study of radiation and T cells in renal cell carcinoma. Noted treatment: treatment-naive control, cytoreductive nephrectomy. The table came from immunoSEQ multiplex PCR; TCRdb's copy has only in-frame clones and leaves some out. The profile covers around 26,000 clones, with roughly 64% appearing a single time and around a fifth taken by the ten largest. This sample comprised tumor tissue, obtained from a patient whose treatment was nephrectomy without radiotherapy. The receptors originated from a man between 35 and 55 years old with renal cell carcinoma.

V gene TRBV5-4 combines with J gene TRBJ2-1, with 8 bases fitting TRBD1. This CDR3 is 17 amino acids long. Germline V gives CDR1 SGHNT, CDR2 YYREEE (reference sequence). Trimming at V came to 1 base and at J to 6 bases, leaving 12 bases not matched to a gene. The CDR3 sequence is CASSLYRDRPSGNEQFF. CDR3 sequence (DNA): TGTGCCAGCAGCTTGTACCGGGACAGGCCCTCTGGCAATGAGCAGTTCTTC.

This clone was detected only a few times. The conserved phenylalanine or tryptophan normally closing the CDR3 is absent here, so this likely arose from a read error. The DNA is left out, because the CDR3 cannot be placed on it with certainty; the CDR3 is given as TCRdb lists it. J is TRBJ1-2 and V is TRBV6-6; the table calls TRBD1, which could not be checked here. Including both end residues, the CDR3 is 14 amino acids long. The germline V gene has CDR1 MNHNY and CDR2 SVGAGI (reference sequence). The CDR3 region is CASSYSISRTGLSL.

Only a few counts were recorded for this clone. CDR3 loop: CASSLFGGYTF. CDR3 coding DNA: TGTGCCAGCAGCTTATTCGGTGGCTACACCTTC. The chain carries TRBV7-2 and TRBJ1-2; unclear D gene. The CDR3 loop spans 11 amino acids. Trimming took 2 bases from V and 7 from J, leaving 5 bases between them. In germline, CDR1 is SGHTA, CDR2 FQGNSA.

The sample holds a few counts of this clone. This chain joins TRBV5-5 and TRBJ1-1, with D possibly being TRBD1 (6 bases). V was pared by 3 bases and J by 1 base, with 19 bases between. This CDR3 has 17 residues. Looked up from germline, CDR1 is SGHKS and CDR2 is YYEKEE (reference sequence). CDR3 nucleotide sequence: TGTGCCAGCAGCTCCACTGGAAGGACAGTCCAGAACACTGAAGCTTTCTTT. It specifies CASSSTGRTVQNTEAFF. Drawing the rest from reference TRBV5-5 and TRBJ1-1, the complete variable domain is DAGVTQSPTHLIKTRGQQVTLRCSPISGHKSVSWYQQVLGQGPQFIFQYYEKEERGRGNFPDRFSARQFPNYSSELNVNALLLGDSALYLCASSSTGRTVQNTEAFFGQGTRLTVV.

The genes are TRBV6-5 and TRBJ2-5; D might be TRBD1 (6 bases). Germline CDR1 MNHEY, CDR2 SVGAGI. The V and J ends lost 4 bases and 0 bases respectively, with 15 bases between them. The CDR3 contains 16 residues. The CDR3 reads CASSSSITGNQETQYF. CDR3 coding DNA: TGTGCCAGCAGTTCGTCCATTACAGGGAACCAAGAGACCCAGTACTTC.

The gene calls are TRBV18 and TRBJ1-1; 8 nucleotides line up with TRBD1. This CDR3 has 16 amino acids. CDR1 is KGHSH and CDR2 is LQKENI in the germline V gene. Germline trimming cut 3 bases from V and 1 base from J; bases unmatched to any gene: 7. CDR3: CASSPSPGTGNTEAFF. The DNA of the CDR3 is TGTGCCAGCTCACCTAGCCCTGGGACAGGGAACACTGAAGCTTTCTTT. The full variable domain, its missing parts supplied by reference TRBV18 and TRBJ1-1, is NAGVMQNPRHLVRRRGQEARLRCSPMKGHSHVYWYRQLPEEGLKFMVYLQKENIIDESGMPKERFSAEFPKEGPSILRIQQVVRGDSAAYFCASSPSPGTGNTEAFFGQGTRLTVV.

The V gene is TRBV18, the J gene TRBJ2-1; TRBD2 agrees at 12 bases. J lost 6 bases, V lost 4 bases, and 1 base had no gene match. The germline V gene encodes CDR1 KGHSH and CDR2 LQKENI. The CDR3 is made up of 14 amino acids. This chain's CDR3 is CASSQGLAGNEQFF. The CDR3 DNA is TGTGCCAGCTCACAGGGACTAGCGGGCAATGAGCAGTTCTTC.

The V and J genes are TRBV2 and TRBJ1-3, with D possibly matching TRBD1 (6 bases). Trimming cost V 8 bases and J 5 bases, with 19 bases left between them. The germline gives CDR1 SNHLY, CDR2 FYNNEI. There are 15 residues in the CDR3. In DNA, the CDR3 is TGTGCCAGCTACTACACTCAGGACAGCCGAAACACCATATATTTT. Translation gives CASYYTQDSRNTIYF. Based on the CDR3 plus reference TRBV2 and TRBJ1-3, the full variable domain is EPEVTQTPSHQVTQMGQEVILRCVPISNHLYFYWYRQILGQKVEFLVSFYNNEISEKSEIFDDQFSVERPDGSNFTLKIRSTKLEDSAMYFCASYYTQDSRNTIYFGEGSWLTVV.

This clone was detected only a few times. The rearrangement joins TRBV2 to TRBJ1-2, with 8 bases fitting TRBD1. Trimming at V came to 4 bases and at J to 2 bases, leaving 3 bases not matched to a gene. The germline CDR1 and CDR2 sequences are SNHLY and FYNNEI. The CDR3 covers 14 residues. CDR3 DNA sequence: TGTGCCAGCAGTGCTCGACAGGGGAACTATGGCTACACCTTC. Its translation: CASSARQGNYGYTF.

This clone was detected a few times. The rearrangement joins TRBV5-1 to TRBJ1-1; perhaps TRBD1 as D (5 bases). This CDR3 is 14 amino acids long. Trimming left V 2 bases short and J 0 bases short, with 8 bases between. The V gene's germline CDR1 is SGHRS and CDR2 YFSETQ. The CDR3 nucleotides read TGCGCCAGCAGCTTCGACAGCATGAACACTGAAGCTTTCTTT. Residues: CASSFDSMNTEAFF.

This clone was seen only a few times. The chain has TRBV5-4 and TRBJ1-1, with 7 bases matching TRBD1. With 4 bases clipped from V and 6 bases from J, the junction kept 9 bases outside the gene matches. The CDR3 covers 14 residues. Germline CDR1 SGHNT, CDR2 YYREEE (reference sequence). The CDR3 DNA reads TGTGCCAGCAGCCTCACAGGGGAAGTGGCTGAAGCTTTCTTT. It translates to CASSLTGEVAEAFF.

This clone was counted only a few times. CDR3 region: CSVEEMDLSSTQYF. The CDR3 region has the DNA TGCAGCGTTGAAGAAATGGATTTAAGCTCGACCCAGTACTTC. This rearrangement joins TRBV29-1 to TRBJ2-5; no reliable D call. From germline, CDR1 is SQVTM and CDR2 ANQGSEA. Trimming cost V 0 bases and J 7 bases, with 15 bases left between them. The CDR3 is made up of 14 amino acids.

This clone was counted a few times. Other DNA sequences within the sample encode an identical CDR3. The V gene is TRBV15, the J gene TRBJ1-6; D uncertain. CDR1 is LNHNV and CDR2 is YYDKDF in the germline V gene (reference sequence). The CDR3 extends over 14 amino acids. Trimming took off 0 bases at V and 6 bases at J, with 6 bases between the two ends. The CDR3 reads CATSRDSRNSPLHF. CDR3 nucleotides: TGTGCCACCAGCAGAGATAGTCGTAATTCACCCCTCCACTTT.

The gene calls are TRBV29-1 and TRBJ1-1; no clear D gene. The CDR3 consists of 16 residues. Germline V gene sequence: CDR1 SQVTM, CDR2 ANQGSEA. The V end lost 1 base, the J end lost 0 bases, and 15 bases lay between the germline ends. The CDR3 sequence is CSVEAHPGRVNTEAFF. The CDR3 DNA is TGCAGCGTTGAAGCCCATCCCGGACGGGTGAACACTGAAGCTTTCTTT.

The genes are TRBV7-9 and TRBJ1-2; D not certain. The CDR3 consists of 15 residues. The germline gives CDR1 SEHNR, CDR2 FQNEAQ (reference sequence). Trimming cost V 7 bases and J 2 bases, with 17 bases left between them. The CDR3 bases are TGTGCCAGCACTCGGGCAAACTCTCGCAACTATGGCTACACCTTC. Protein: CASTRANSRNYGYTF.

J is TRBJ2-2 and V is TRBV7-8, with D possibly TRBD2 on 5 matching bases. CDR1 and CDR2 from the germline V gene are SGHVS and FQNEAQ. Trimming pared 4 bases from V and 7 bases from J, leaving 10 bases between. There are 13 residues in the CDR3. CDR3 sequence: CASSSEGGGELFF. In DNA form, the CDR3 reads TGTGCCAGCAGCTCCGAGGGCGGCGGGGAGCTGTTTTTT.

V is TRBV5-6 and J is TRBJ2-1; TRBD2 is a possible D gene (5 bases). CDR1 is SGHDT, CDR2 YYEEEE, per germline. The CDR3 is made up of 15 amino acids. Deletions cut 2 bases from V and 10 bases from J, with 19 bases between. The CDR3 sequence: CASSFGYDGGWEQFF. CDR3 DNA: TGTGCCAGCAGCTTCGGATATGACGGAGGTTGGGAGCAGTTCTTC.

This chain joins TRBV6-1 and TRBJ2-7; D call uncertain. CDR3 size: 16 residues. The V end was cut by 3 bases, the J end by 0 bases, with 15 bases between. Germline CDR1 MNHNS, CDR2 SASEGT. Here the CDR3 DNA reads TGTGCCAGCAGTGACGGTCTTGACCGACACTCCTACGAGCAGTACGTC. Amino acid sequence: CASSDGLDRHSYEQYV.

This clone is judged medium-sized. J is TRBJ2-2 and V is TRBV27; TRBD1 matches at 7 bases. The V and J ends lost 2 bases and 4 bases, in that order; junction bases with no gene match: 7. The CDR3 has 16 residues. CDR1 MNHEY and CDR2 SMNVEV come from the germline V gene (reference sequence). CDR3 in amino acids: CASSLVKGGGTGELFF. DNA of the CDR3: TGTGCCAGCAGTTTAGTGAAAGGGGGCGGCACCGGGGAGCTGTTTTTT.

Written as DNA, the CDR3 is TGTGCCAGCAGTGGGGACAGGGACAGGGAGGACACCATATATTTT. Protein: CASSGDRDREDTIYF. The chain links TRBV2 to TRBJ1-3, with 9 bases matching TRBD1. Germline CDR1 SNHLY, CDR2 FYNNEI. The CDR3 has 15 residues. V dropped 4 bases and J dropped 8; count of bases not matched to a gene: 9.

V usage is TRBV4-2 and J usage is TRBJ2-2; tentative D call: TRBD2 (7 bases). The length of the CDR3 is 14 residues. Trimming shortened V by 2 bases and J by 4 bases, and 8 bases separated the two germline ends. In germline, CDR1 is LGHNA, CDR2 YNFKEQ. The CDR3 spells CASSQRGATGELFF. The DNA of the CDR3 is TGTGCCAGCAGCCAACGGGGGGCCACCGGGGAGCTGTTTTTT.

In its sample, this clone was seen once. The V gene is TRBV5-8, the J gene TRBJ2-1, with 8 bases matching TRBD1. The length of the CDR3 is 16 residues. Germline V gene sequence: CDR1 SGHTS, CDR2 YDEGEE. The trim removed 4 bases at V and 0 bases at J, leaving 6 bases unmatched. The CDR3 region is CASSLRTGSSYNEQFF. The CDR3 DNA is TGTGCCAGCAGCCTGCGGACAGGGAGCTCCTACAATGAGCAGTTCTTC.

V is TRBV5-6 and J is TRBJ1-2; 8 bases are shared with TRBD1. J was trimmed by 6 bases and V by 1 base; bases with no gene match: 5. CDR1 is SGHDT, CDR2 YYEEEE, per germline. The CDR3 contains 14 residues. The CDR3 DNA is TGTGCCAGCAGCTTGTTCAGGGGGCGGGATGGCTACACCTTC. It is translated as CASSLFRGRDGYTF.

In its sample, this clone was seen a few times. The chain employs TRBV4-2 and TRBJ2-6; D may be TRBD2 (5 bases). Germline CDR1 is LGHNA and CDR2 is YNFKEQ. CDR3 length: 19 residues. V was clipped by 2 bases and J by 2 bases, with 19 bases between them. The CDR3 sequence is CASSQRTQMGFTGANVLTF. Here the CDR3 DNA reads TGTGCCAGCAGCCAAAGGACTCAAATGGGATTCACTGGGGCCAACGTCCTGACTTTC.

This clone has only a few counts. CDR3 loop: CASSLEGNTEAFF. For the CDR3, the DNA is TGTGCCAGCAGCTTAGAGGGGAACACTGAAGCTTTCTTT. The chain carries TRBV7-9 and TRBJ1-1, with D hard to call. Germline V gives CDR1 SEHNR, CDR2 FQNEAQ (reference sequence). The CDR3 runs to 13 residues. V was shortened by 1 base and J by 1 base, with 4 bases between the two germline ends.